Below are 21 T cell receptor beta chains sequenced from a single sample in a study of response to subunit inactivated influenza vaccine. Via MiXCR, TCRdb re-called the RT-PCR reads, giving one row per CDR3 protein. The table has hundreds of thousands of distinct CDR3 sequences, about an eighth seen once. Here the sequenced sample was PBMCs from blood, taken 35 to 45 days after vaccination. Receptors originate from a man aged 45-60 years who received an inactivated influenza vaccine.

This rearrangement joins TRBV12-3 or TRBV12-4 to TRBJ2-5, with a weak D call TRBD2 (5 bases). This CDR3 contains 16 residues. V lost 8 bases, J lost 0 bases, and 19 bases lay in between. DNA for the CDR3: TGTGCCAGCGGTACCTTCGGAGCGGTGTACCAAGAGACCCAGTACTTC. Protein: CASGTFGAVYQETQYF.

This clonotype was recorded many times. CDR3 protein: CASSLQYEQYF. For the CDR3, the DNA is TGTGCCAGCAGTTTACAGTACGAGCAGTACTTC. The chain joins TRBV12-3 or TRBV12-4 to TRBJ2-7; no firm D call. CDR3 length equals 11 residues. Trimming took off 2 bases at V and 4 bases at J, with 3 bases between the two ends.

This chain joins TRBV6-1 and TRBJ2-7; TRBD2 matches at 13 bases. Trimming took 6 bases from V and 6 from J; bases not matched to a gene: 11. Looked up from germline, CDR1 is MNHNS and CDR2 is SASEGT. The CDR3 extends over 16 amino acids. The CDR3: CASSAWTSGRTSEQYF. The CDR3 DNA sequence: TGTGCCAGCAGCGCTTGGACTAGCGGGAGAACGAGCGAGCAGTACTTC.

CDR3: CASSLPSGGITGELFF. CDR3 DNA sequence: TGTGCCAGCAGCTTACCTAGCGGGGGAATCACCGGGGAGCTGTTTTTT. This sequence joins TRBV11-3 and TRBJ2-2; the match to TRBD2 covers 10 bases. This CDR3 has 16 residues. Germline CDR1 reads SGHNT; CDR2 reads YENEEA. After removal of 2 bases from V and 4 bases from J, the junction contained 4 bases not matched to a gene.

This chain links TRBV12-3 or TRBV12-4 with TRBJ2-1; 14 nucleotides align to TRBD2. CDR3 length: 16 residues. The trim removed 7 bases at V and 2 bases at J, leaving 4 bases unmatched. CDR3: CASTRTSGGTYNEQFF. The CDR3 region has the DNA TGTGCCAGCACCCGGACTAGCGGGGGGACCTACAATGAGCAGTTCTTC.

This sequence joins TRBV9 and TRBJ2-3; 7 bases are shared with TRBD1. The CDR3 covers 14 residues. After removal of 2 bases from V and 5 bases from J, the junction contained 5 bases not matched to a gene. The germline CDR1 and CDR2 sequences are SGDLS and YYNGEE. In nucleotides, the CDR3 is TGTGCCAGCAGCGTTTACCAGGGGGAAGATACGCAGTATTTT. It specifies CASSVYQGEDTQYF.

Many counts were recorded for this clonotype. This chain joins TRBV24-1 and TRBJ2-5; D remains ambiguous. This CDR3 contains 15 residues. Germline V lookup: CDR1 KGHDR, CDR2 SFDVKD. V was trimmed by 7 bases and J by 1 base, leaving 15 bases between them. The chain's CDR3 is CATRESGSPQETQYF. CDR3 coding DNA: TGTGCCACCAGGGAGTCGGGCAGCCCCCAAGAGACCCAGTACTTC.

The rearrangement uses TRBV12-3 or TRBV12-4 and TRBJ2-4, with D unresolved. This CDR3 spans 15 amino acids. The ends were cut back, 5 bases at V and 9 bases at J, with 20 bases in the middle. The DNA for the CDR3 is TGTGCCAGCAGTCAAACTTACGTAGCAGCGAGCATTCAGTACTTC. Translated: CASSQTYVAASIQYF.

The V call is TRBV5-1, the J call TRBJ2-5, with a tentative D call TRBD1 (6 bases). The CDR3 covers 14 residues. The V gene's germline CDR1 is SGHRS and CDR2 YFSETQ. Trimming cost V 4 bases and J 3 bases, with 13 bases left between them. CDR3 DNA: TGCGCCAGCAGCCTGGACAGAGGGGAAGAGACCCAGTACTTC. Translating it yields CASSLDRGEETQYF. Using reference TRBV5-1 and TRBJ2-5 for the parts outside the CDR3, the full variable domain is KAGVTQTPRYLIKTRGQQVTLSCSPISGHRSVSWYQQTPGQGLQFLFEYFSETQRNKGNFPGRFSGRQFSNSRSEMNVSTLELGDSALYLCASSLDRGEETQYFGPGTRLLVL.

This chain joins TRBV4-2 and TRBJ2-7; tentatively, D is TRBD1 (6 bases). CDR1 and CDR2 from the germline V gene are LGHNA and YNFKEQ. The CDR3 extends over 15 amino acids. V lost 0 bases and J lost 1, with 10 bases in between. The CDR3 loop reads CASSQERTASYEQYF. The DNA of the CDR3 is TGTGCCAGCAGCCAAGAACGGACAGCATCCTACGAGCAGTACTTC.

J is TRBJ1-6 and V is TRBV9; tentatively, D is TRBD1 (6 bases). This CDR3 is 14 amino acids long. Germline V gives CDR1 SGDLS, CDR2 YYNGEE. V lost 2 bases and J 11 bases, leaving 14 bases between the germline ends. The CDR3 is CASSVTGGGTPLHF. CDR3 DNA sequence: TGTGCCAGCAGCGTTACTGGGGGCGGTACACCCCTCCACTTT.

This clonotype occurred a few times. The rearrangement joins TRBV7-6 to TRBJ2-2; D not certain. Trimming pared 1 base from V and 5 bases from J, leaving 8 bases between. Germline V gene sequence: CDR1 SGHVS, CDR2 FNYEAQ. The CDR3 spans 14 residues. CDR3 amino acids: CASSLELGTGELFF. The CDR3 DNA sequence: TGTGCCAGCAGCTTAGAATTGGGAACCGGGGAGCTGTTTTTT.

The rearrangement links TRBV5-1 to TRBJ2-3, with 10 positions matching TRBD1. Germline assignment: CDR1 SGHRS and CDR2 YFSETQ. Losses at the gene ends were 2 bases for V and 0 bases for J; bases not matched to a gene: 3. This CDR3 spans 16 amino acids. CDR3 coding DNA: TGCGCCAGCAGCTTTGGGACAGGGGTCAGCACAGATACGCAGTATTTT. This sequence encodes CASSFGTGVSTDTQYF.

This clonotype has just a few counts. The V and J genes are TRBV20-1 and TRBJ2-7, with 9 bases aligning to TRBD2. V lost 6 bases and J lost 9; bases outside the gene matches: 9. The CDR3 runs 12 residues. Germline CDR1 DFQATT, CDR2 SNEGSKA (reference sequence). The CDR3 region has the DNA TGCAGTGCCATAGCGGGAGTGCAGGTGCAGTACTTC. Amino acid sequence: CSAIAGVQVQYF.

This clonotype was seen ten or more times. The chain is built from TRBV20-1 and TRBJ2-7, with D perhaps TRBD1 (6 bases). The CDR3 totals 15 residues. Trimming stripped 0 bases from V and 3 bases from J, with 15 bases between. CDR1 is DFQATT, CDR2 SNEGSKA, per germline (reference sequence). The CDR3 region has the DNA TGCAGTGCTAGAGAGGTCCGGGACAAGGACTACGAGCAGTACTTC. It codes for CSAREVRDKDYEQYF.

This sequence joins TRBV29-1 and TRBJ2-7; 10 nucleotides match TRBD1. Germline-derived CDR1 and CDR2 are SQVTM and ANQGSEA. This CDR3 is built from 13 residues. The V and J ends lost 6 bases and 3 bases, in that order; junction bases with no gene match: 5. As DNA, the CDR3 is TGCAGCGTCCAAAGGACAGGGGGCTACGAGCAGTACTTC. It codes for CSVQRTGGYEQYF.

The chain carries TRBV11-2 and TRBJ1-4; TRBD1 aligns across 7 bases. This CDR3 region has 15 residues. The germline V gene encodes CDR1 SGHAT and CDR2 FQNNGV. Losses at the gene ends were 4 bases for V and 4 bases for J; bases not matched to a gene: 6. CDR3: CASSSEGQRNEKLFF. CDR3 bases: TGTGCCAGCAGCTCCGAGGGACAGCGTAATGAAAAACTGTTTTTT.

Many counts were recorded for this clonotype. The chain employs TRBV7-2 and TRBJ2-1; TRBD2 aligns across 13 bases. With 3 bases clipped from V and 4 bases from J, the junction kept 3 bases outside the gene matches. Germline CDR1 is SGHTA and CDR2 is FQGNSA. The CDR3 length is 16 residues. CDR3 sequence reads: CASSFEGLAGYNEQFF. The CDR3 region has the DNA TGTGCCAGCAGCTTCGAGGGACTAGCGGGATACAATGAGCAGTTCTTC.

Ten or more counts support this clonotype. V is TRBV25-1 and J is TRBJ2-2, with 10 bases that match TRBD1. V was pared by 4 bases and J by 3 bases, with 2 bases of the junction left unmatched. The CDR3 sequence is 15 residues long. Germline V gives CDR1 MGHDK, CDR2 SYGVNS. This chain's CDR3 is CASSGTGGDTGELFF. The CDR3 DNA sequence: TGTGCCAGCAGTGGGACAGGGGGTGACACCGGGGAGCTGTTTTTT.

The V and J genes are TRBV10-3 and TRBJ2-2; 8 nucleotides align to TRBD1. Germline-derived CDR1 and CDR2 are ENHRY and SYGVKD. This CDR3 region has 14 residues. V lost 10 bases to trimming and J lost 5 bases; unmatched junction nucleotides: 9. The CDR3 here is CATHTTGGTGELFF. The DNA of the CDR3 is TGTGCCACGCACACCACAGGGGGGACCGGGGAGCTGTTTTTT.

This chain joins TRBV29-1 and TRBJ1-6, with TRBD1 identical over 10 bases. J was trimmed by 0 bases and V by 3 bases; bases with no gene match: 2. Looked up from germline, CDR1 is SQVTM and CDR2 is ANQGSEA. There are 16 residues in the CDR3. CDR3 protein: CSVETGGVSYNSPLHF. CDR3 sequence (DNA): TGCAGCGTTGAGACAGGGGGCGTCTCCTATAATTCACCCCTCCACTTT.